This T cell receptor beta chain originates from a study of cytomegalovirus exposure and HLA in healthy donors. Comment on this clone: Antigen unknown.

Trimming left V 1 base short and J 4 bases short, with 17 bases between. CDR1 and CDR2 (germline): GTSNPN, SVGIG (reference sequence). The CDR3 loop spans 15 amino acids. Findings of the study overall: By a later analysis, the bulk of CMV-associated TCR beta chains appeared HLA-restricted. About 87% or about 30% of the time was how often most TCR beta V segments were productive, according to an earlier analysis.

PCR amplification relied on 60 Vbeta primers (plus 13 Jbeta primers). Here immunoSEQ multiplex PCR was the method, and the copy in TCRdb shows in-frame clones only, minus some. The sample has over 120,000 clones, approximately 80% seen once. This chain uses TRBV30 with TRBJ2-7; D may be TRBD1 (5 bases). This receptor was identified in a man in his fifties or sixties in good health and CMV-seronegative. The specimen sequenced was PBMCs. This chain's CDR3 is CAWSGEYKGAYEQYF. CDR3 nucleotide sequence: TGTGCCTGGAGTGGCGAGTATAAAGGGGCGTACGAGCAGTACTTC.